The present T cell receptor (beta chain) was sequenced within a study of technical replicates of blood from a few donors. This table comes from immunoSEQ multiplex PCR, and its TCRdb copy is limited to in-frame clones, with some not included. Here the sample spans tens of thousands of clones, about 89% being singletons. V gave up 5 bases and J gave up 0 bases; unmatched junction bases: 6. Looked up from germline, CDR1 is SNHLY and CDR2 is FYNNEI. The CDR3 spans 16 residues. Sequenced: T cells isolated from PBMCs. The chain links TRBV2 to TRBJ2-3; 9 bases map to TRBD1. The TCR sequence derives from a human donor in good health. CDR3 region: CASSTYRGRSTDTQYF. DNA of the CDR3: TGTGCCAGCAGTACCTACAGGGGGCGGAGCACAGATACGCAGTATTTT. Together with reference TRBV2 and TRBJ2-3, the CDR3 gives the full variable domain: EPEVTQTPSHQVTQMGQEVILRCVPISNHLYFYWYRQILGQKVEFLVSFYNNEISEKSEIFDDQFSVERPDGSNFTLKIRSTKLEDSAMYFCASSTYRGRSTDTQYFGPGTRLTVL.